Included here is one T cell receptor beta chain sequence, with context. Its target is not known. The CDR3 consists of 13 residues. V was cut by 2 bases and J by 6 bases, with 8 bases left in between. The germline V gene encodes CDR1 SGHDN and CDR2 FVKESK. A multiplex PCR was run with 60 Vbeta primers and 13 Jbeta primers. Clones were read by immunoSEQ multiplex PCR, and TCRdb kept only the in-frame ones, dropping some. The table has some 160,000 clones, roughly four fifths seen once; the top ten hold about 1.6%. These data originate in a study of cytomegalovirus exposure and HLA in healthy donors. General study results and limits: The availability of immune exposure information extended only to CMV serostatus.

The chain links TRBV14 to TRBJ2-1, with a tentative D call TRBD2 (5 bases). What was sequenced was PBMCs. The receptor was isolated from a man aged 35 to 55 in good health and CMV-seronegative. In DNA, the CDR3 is TGTGCCAGCAGCCAAACTAGGATCAATGAGCAGTTCTTC. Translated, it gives CASSQTRINEQFF.